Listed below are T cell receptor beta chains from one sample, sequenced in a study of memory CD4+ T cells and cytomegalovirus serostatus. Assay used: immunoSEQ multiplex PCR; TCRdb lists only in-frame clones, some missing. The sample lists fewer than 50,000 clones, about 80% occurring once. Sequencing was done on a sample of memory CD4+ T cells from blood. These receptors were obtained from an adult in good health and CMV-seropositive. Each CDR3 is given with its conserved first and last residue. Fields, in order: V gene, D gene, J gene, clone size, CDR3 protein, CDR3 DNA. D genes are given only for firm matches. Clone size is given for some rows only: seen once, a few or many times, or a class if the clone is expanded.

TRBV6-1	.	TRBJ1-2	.	CASSEAVGPGYGYIF	TGTGCCAGCAGTGAAGCGGTGGGCCCGGGCTATGGCTACATCTTC
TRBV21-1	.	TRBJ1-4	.	CASSKGRRCNYEKLFF	TGTGCCAGCAGCAAAGGGAGACGGTGCAACTATGAAAAACTGTTTTTT
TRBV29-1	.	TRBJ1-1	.	CSVLGGGGWDTEAFF	TGCAGCGTTTTGGGGGGTGGGGGATGGGACACTGAAGCTTTCTTT
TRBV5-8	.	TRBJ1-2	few	CASSLINYGYTF	TGTGCCAGCAGCTTGATAAACTATGGCTACACCTTC
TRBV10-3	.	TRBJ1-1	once	CAIRDNMNTEAFF	TGTGCCATCAGGGATAACATGAACACTGAAGCTTTCTTT
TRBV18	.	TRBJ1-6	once	CASSRGLGGSGSPLHF	TGTGCCAGCTCACGGGGTTTGGGCGGATCCGGGTCACCCCTCCACTTT
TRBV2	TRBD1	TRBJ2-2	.	CASRVTGGGGNGELFF	TGTGCCAGCAGGGTTACAGGGGGCGGCGGTAACGGGGAGCTGTTTTTT
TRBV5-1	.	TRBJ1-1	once	CASSPRQRANTEAFF	TGCGCCAGCAGCCCAAGACAGCGGGCGAACACTGAAGCTTTCTTT
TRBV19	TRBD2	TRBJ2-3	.	CASSTGLASTDTQYF	TGTGCCAGTAGTACTGGACTAGCGAGCACAGATACGCAGTATTTT
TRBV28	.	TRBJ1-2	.	CASEQGPGGYTF	TGTGCCAGCGAACAGGGCCCGGGGGGCTACACCTTC
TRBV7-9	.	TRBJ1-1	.	CASSLTEVGEAFF	TGTGCCAGCAGCTTAACAGAGGTGGGTGAAGCTTTCTTT
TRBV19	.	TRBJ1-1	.	CASSGRTVWTTVEAFF	TGTGCCAGTAGTGGGAGGACAGTCTGGACTACCGTTGAAGCTTTCTTT
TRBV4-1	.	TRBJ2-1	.	CASSQGGFYNEQFF	TGCGCCAGCAGCCAAGGGGGATTCTACAATGAGCAGTTCTTC
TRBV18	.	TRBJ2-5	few	CASSPPLARTETQYF	TGTGCCAGCTCACCTCCGCTTGCGCGGACCGAGACCCAGTACTTC
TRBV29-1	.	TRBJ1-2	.	CSVEVINRYGYTF	TGCAGCGTTGAGGTTATAAATCGTTATGGCTACACCTTC
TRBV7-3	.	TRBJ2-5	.	CASSLTPGPGETQYF	TGTGCCAGCAGCTTAACCCCGGGACCGGGGGAGACCCAGTACTTC
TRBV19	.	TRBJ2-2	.	CASSIALTNTGELFF	TGTGCCAGTAGTATAGCACTTACGAACACCGGGGAGCTGTTTTTT
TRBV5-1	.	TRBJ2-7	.	CASSPGLSSYEQYF	TGCGCCAGCAGTCCGGGCCTCTCCTCCTACGAGCAGTACTTC
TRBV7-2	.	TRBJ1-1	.	CASSFGISNTEAFF	TGTGCCAGCAGCTTCGGTATCTCAAACACTGAAGCTTTCTTT
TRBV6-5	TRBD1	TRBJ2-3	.	CASSYLQGAATQYF	TGTGCCAGCAGTTACTTACAGGGGGCAGCTACGCAGTATTTT
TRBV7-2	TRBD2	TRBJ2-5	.	CASSPGLAGGGETQYF	TGTGCCAGCAGCCCCGGACTAGCGGGGGGCGGTGAGACCCAGTACTTC
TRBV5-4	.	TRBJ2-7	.	CASSLYQPGYEQYF	TGTGCCAGCAGCTTGTACCAACCCGGGTACGAGCAGTACTTC
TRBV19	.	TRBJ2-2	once	CASSILKAPNTGELFF	TGTGCCAGTAGTATATTAAAAGCTCCGAACACCGGGGAGCTGTTTTTT
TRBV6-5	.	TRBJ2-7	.	CASRWGLSSYEQYF	TGTGCCAGCAGATGGGGCCTTAGCTCCTACGAGCAGTACTTC
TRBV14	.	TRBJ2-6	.	CASSPLGTTGANVLTF	TGTGCCAGCAGCCCCCTTGGGACCACTGGGGCCAACGTCCTGACTTTC
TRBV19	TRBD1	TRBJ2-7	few	CASSVTGTGGNEQYF	TGTGCCAGTAGCGTAACCGGGACAGGGGGCAACGAGCAGTACTTC
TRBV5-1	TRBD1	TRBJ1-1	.	CASSTGGNTEAFF	TGCGCCAGCAGTACAGGGGGCAACACTGAAGCTTTCTTT
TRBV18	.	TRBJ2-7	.	CASSPGGTSYEQYF	TGTGCCAGCTCACCAGGGGGGACCTCCTACGAGCAGTACTTC
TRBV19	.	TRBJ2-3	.	CASSLTWLDTQYF	TGTGCCAGTAGTCTAACCTGGCTTGATACGCAGTATTTT
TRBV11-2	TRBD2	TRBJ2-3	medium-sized	CASSRLISGRKDTQYF	TGTGCCAGCAGCCGATTGATTAGCGGGAGAAAAGATACGCAGTATTTT
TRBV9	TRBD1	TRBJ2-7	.	CASSSHGQGHHEQYF	TGTGCCAGCAGCTCCCATGGACAGGGCCACCACGAGCAGTACTTC
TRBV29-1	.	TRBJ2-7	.	CSAGTYSYEQYF	TGCAGCGCCGGGACTTACTCCTACGAGCAGTACTTC
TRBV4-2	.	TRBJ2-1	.	CASSQDGQTNEQFF	TGTGCCAGCAGCCAAGATGGACAGACCAATGAGCAGTTCTTC
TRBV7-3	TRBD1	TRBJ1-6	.	CASSPTGKNSPLHF	TGTGCCAGCAGCCCGACAGGGAAGAATTCACCCCTCCACTTT
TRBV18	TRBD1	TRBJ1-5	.	CASSGAGGSQPQHF	TGTGCCAGCTCAGGGGCAGGGGGCAGTCAGCCCCAGCATTTT